There are a few counts of the clone carrying this TCR beta chain. Molecular barcoding with unique molecular identifiers was used for the TCRbeta library. In TCRdb, the PCR reads were re-called with MiXCR into one record per CDR3 protein. The data show roughly 500,000 distinct CDR3 sequences, about 33% seen once. The data originate from a study of T-cell reconstitution after alpha-beta-depleted transplantation in children. This TCR came from a human donor who donated a stem cell graft to a child with aplastic anemia. The sample in question was PBMCs from the stem cell graft donor, obtained from the stem cell graft.

As DNA, the CDR3 is TGTGCCAGCAGCTCCCAGGGCGGGAGCTCCTACGAGCAGTACTTC. It encodes CASSSQGGSSYEQYF. V is TRBV7-2 and J is TRBJ2-7, with 7 bases that match TRBD2. J lost 0 bases, V lost 4 bases, and 6 bases had no gene match. Germline V gene sequence: CDR1 SGHTA, CDR2 FQGNSA. The CDR3 is made up of 15 amino acids.